Detailed here is one T cell receptor beta chain. The target antigen is unknown. This entry comes from a study of a mutant IDH1 vaccine in newly diagnosed glioma. Generated by immunoSEQ multiplex PCR, the TCRdb table keeps only in-frame clones and is missing some. The top ten clones hold more than 9% of a sample with 45,000 to 55,000 clones, 76% of them seen once. This sample's time point: week 35, safety follow-up. The vaccine gave 300 ug of a 20-mer mutant IDH1 peptide subcutaneously per dose. V shed 10 bases and J 0 bases; nucleotides not matched to a gene: 6. Per germline, CDR1 MNHNS and CDR2 SASEGT. CDR3 length: 14 amino acids.

The rearrangement uses TRBV6-1 and TRBJ2-7; 10 positions match TRBD1. Sample: PBMCs, taken from a glioma patient whose treatment included an IDH1 peptide vaccine. The clonotype comes from a man aged 35 to 55 with glioma. The CDR3 is CATDRGLLSYEQYF. The CDR3 coding sequence is TGTGCCACCGACAGGGGGCTACTCTCCTACGAGCAGTACTTC.